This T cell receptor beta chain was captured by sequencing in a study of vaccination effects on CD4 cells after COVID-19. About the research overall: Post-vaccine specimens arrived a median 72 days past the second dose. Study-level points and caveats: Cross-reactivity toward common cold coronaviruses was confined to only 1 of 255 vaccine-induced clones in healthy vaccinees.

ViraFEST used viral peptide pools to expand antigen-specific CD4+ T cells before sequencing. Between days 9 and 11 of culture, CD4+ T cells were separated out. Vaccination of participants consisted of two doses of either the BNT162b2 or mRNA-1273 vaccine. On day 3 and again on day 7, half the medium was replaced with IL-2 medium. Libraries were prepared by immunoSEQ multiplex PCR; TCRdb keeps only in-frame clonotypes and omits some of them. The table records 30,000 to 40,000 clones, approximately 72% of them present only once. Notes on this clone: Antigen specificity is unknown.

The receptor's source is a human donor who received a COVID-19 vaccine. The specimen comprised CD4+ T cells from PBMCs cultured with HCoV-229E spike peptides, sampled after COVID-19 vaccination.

The CDR3 spells CASSQVDMGFIDKNIQYF. DNA for the CDR3: TGCGCCAGCAGCCAAGTTGATATGGGTTTTATAGACAAAAACATTCAGTACTTC. The chain carries TRBV4-1 and TRBJ2-4; D unresolved. The CDR3 is 18 residues long. V lost 1 base to trimming and J lost 3 bases, with 19 bases between them. Germline values: CDR1 MGHRA, CDR2 YSYEKL.